The 30 T cell receptor beta chains below come from one sample, sequenced in a study of glioma-infiltrating T cells (dated by TCRdb to the mid-2010s). Sequencing took place on an Illumina MiSeq. The iRepertoire nested amplicon-rescue multiplex PCR (arm-PCR) platform was used to amplify TCR alpha and beta CDR3 regions from RNA. TCRdb reprocessing: public reads trimmed at Q25 with fastp, clones called with MiXCR, in-frame beta chains kept. Merged by CDR3 protein, the rows form single entries marked with the most common genes and DNA. This sample holds about 380,000 distinct CDR3 sequences; around 45% were observed only once. The ten largest clonotypes hold 12% of the sample. The specimen was glioma tissue, nonneoplastic brain tissue, or PBMCs (not recorded which). The receptors were sampled from a human donor with low-grade glioma or glioblastoma, undergoing nonglioma brain surgery, or in good health (not recorded which).

This clonotype was found a few times. This sequence joins TRBV4-2 and TRBJ2-5; TRBD2 agrees at 10 bases. Germline CDR1 and CDR2: LGHNA and YNFKEQ. The CDR3 length is 16 residues. The trim removed 8 bases at V and 5 bases at J, leaving 14 bases unmatched. The DNA for the CDR3 is TGTGCCAGCCGCTCAGAGAGCGGGAGGGCCGGGGAGACCCAGTACTTC. Its protein is CASRSESGRAGETQYF.

This clonotype was recorded at least ten times. The V and J genes are TRBV27 and TRBJ2-3; 10 bases fit TRBD2. The CDR3 spans 16 residues. Germline loops: CDR1 MNHEY, CDR2 SMNVEV (reference sequence). Losses at the gene ends were 3 bases for V and 4 bases for J; bases not matched to a gene: 7. The CDR3 DNA is TGTGCCAGCAGTTTGGAAGCGGGAGGGTCCCCAGATACGCAGTATTTT. This sequence encodes CASSLEAGGSPDTQYF.

This clonotype was counted many times. CDR3 protein: CASSTGVKDTQYF. The CDR3 DNA sequence: TGTGCCAGCAGTACAGGGGTGAAAGATACGCAGTATTTT. The chain carries TRBV6-1 and TRBJ2-3; TRBD1 agrees at 7 bases. Trimming at V came to 5 bases and at J to 5 bases, leaving 4 bases not matched to a gene. Germline CDR1 and CDR2: MNHNS and SASEGT. This CDR3 comprises 13 residues.

This clonotype was counted between two and nine times. The J gene is TRBJ2-7, the V gene TRBV20-1; 10 bases align to TRBD2. V shed 0 bases and J 0 bases; nucleotides not matched to a gene: 2. This CDR3 is built from 15 residues. Germline V gene data show CDR1 as DFQATT and CDR2 as SNEGSKA (reference sequence). Here the CDR3 reads CSARDGTSASYEQYF. The CDR3 DNA follows: TGCAGTGCTAGAGATGGGACTAGCGCCTCCTACGAGCAGTACTTC.

V gene TRBV28 combines with J gene TRBJ2-5, with 8 bases matching TRBD1. Germline CDR1 reads MDHEN; CDR2 reads SYDVKM. V was pared by 8 bases and J by 4 bases, with 12 bases of the junction left unmatched. The CDR3 runs 15 residues. The CDR3 DNA reads as TGTGCCAGCCGTCACAGGGGGTCCTTGTTAGAGACCCAGTACTTC. Protein sequence: CASRHRGSLLETQYF.

On this clonotype: A read error may produce the germline difference seen at one junction end. The J gene is TRBJ2-1, the V gene TRBV28; 13 bases align to TRBD2. This CDR3 has 16 residues. Germline values: CDR1 MDHEN, CDR2 SYDVKM. For the CDR3, the DNA is TGTGCCAGCAGCTCACTAGCGGGAGGGCCCTACAATGAGCAGCTCTTC. Encoded protein: CASSSLAGGPYNEQLF. Full variable domain (remainder filled in from reference TRBV28 and TRBJ2-1): DVKVTQSSRYLVKRTGEKVFLECVQDMDHENMFWYRQDPGLGLRLIYFSYDVKMKEKGDIPEGYSVSREKKERFSLILESASTNQTSMYLCASSSLAGGPYNEQLFGPGTRLTVL.

This sequence joins TRBV11-2 and TRBJ2-7; 9 bases agree with TRBD2. This CDR3 is built from 17 residues. J gave up 4 bases and V 6 bases, and 16 bases lay outside the gene matches. CDR1 is SGHAT and CDR2 is FQNNGV in the germline V gene. The CDR3 is CASSYYRGGRAEYEQYF. In nucleotides, the CDR3 is TGTGCCAGCAGTTACTATCGGGGCGGGAGGGCCGAATACGAGCAGTACTTC.

This clonotype was detected a few times. The rearrangement links TRBV7-2 to TRBJ2-2; no firm D call. The CDR3 runs 15 residues. Germline V gene sequence: CDR1 SGHTA, CDR2 FQGNSA. V shed 6 bases and J shed 2 bases, with 13 bases lying between them. This chain's CDR3 is CASRTRRGNTGELFF. CDR3 DNA: TGTGCCAGCAGGACTCGCCGAGGAAACACCGGGGAGCTGTTTTTT.

The V call is TRBV28, the J call TRBJ1-1, with 10 bases aligning to TRBD1. The CDR3 is 17 amino acids. Germline values: CDR1 MDHEN, CDR2 SYDVKM. J gave up 3 bases and V 2 bases, and 9 bases lay outside the gene matches. CDR3 DNA: TGTGCCAGCAGTTTAGATCGGGACGGGACAGGGGACACTGAAGCTTTCTTT. Its translation: CASSLDRDGTGDTEAFF. Complete variable domain (other parts from reference TRBV28 and TRBJ1-1): DVKVTQSSRYLVKRTGEKVFLECVQDMDHENMFWYRQDPGLGLRLIYFSYDVKMKEKGDIPEGYSVSREKKERFSLILESASTNQTSMYLCASSLDRDGTGDTEAFFGQGTRLTVV.

With regard to this clonotype: A junction boundary mismatches the germline segment, possibly from a read error. The chain combines TRBV2 with TRBJ1-5; D perhaps matches TRBD1 (5 bases). Germline CDR1 SNHLY, CDR2 FYNNEI. The CDR3 extends over 13 amino acids. The CDR3 loop reads CAASRDHNQPQNF. CDR3 in DNA: TGTGCCGCCTCGAGGGACCACAATCAGCCCCAGAATTTT.

This sequence joins TRBV15 and TRBJ2-3, with D possibly TRBD2 on 5 matching bases. The CDR3 is 15 residues long. V was clipped by 0 bases and J by 14 bases, with 21 bases between them. CDR1 is LNHNV and CDR2 is YYDKDF in the germline V gene (reference sequence). CDR3 amino acids: CATSRDRRNTGELYF. The CDR3 DNA is TGTGCCACCAGCAGAGATAGGAGGAACACCGGGGAGCTGTATTTT.

The rearrangement joins TRBV11-2 to TRBJ2-3; possibly TRBD1 for D (6 bases). V was pared by 5 bases and J by 13 bases, with 22 bases between. Germline lookup yields CDR1 SGHAT and CDR2 FQNNGV. There are 14 residues in the CDR3. The chain's CDR3 is CASSPIGTYGSKYF. The DNA of the CDR3 is TGTGCCAGCAGCCCCATCGGGACATACGGATCGAAGTATTTT.

The chain couples TRBV18 to TRBJ2-7; D tentatively fits TRBD1 or TRBD2 (5 bases each). The CDR3 is made up of 13 amino acids. Germline V gene sequence: CDR1 KGHSH, CDR2 LQKENI. The V gene lost 9 bases and the J gene lost 5 bases, with 17 bases spanning the gap. Here the CDR3 reads CARSSTPGHEQYF. In nucleotides, the CDR3 is TGTGCCAGGTCATCTACACCGGGGCACGAGCAGTACTTC.

This chain connects TRBV6-5 to TRBJ1-2; the match to TRBD1 covers 7 bases. With V trimmed by 5 bases and J by 6 bases, 6 bases remained unmatched. CDR1 and CDR2 from the germline V gene are MNHEY and SVGAGI. CDR3 length: 13 residues. CDR3: CASSLDRADGYTF. As DNA, the CDR3 is TGTGCCAGCAGTCTCGACAGGGCCGATGGCTACACCTTC.

V and J are TRBV20-1 and TRBJ1-5; no definite D call. Germline V gene sequence: CDR1 DFQATT, CDR2 SNEGSKA (reference sequence). V lost 0 bases and J lost 0, with 6 bases in between. This CDR3 comprises 14 residues. The CDR3 nucleotides read TGCAGTGCTAGAGATCAGGATAGCAATCAGCCCCAGCATTTT. Translating it yields CSARDQDSNQPQHF.

CDR3 sequence reads: CSVDLTSGRNTDTQYF. The CDR3 coding sequence is TGCAGCGTTGACTTGACTAGCGGGAGGAACACAGATACGCAGTATTTT. The chain is built from TRBV29-1 and TRBJ2-3, with 13 bases lining up with TRBD2. The CDR3 loop spans 16 amino acids. Trimming at V came to 3 bases and at J to 2 bases, leaving 5 bases not matched to a gene. Per the germline V gene, CDR1 is SQVTM and CDR2 is ANQGSEA.

This clonotype has only a few counts. This chain uses TRBV20-1 with TRBJ2-3; D gene ambiguous. Germline V gives CDR1 DFQATT, CDR2 SNEGSKA (reference sequence). V lost 0 bases and J 8 bases, leaving 15 bases between the germline ends. The CDR3 covers 14 residues. The DNA for the CDR3 is TGCAGTGCTAGAGATCCCGGACCCAAGGGTACGCAGTATTTT. It translates to CSARDPGPKGTQYF.

The V call is TRBV6-4, the J call TRBJ2-1; possibly TRBD1 for D (5 bases). V was trimmed by 2 bases and J by 6 bases, leaving 11 bases between them. The CDR3 contains 14 residues. The germline gives CDR1 MRHNA, CDR2 SNTAGT. In nucleotides, the CDR3 is TGTGCCAGCAGTGACGGTCGACAGAGCAATGAGCAGTTCTTC. Its protein is CASSDGRQSNEQFF.

Concerning this clonotype itself: This may come from a read error, since a much larger clone is one base off. This chain connects TRBV27 to TRBJ2-1; no reliable D call. Germline assignment: CDR1 MNHEY and CDR2 SMNVEV (reference sequence). This CDR3 contains 14 residues. The CDR3 here is CASSTTRSYNEQLF. CDR3 sequence (DNA): TGTGCCAGCAGCACGACCCGCTCCTACAATGAGCAGTTATTC.

In this sample, this clonotype turned up a few times. The chain's CDR3 is CATSRTRSTGETQYF. CDR3 nucleotides: TGTGCCACCAGCAGAACGCGGAGTACGGGGGAGACCCAGTACTTC. The chain recombines TRBV15 with TRBJ2-5; TRBD2 is a possible D gene (5 bases). V lost 2 bases to trimming and J lost 5 bases, with 15 bases between them. CDR1 is LNHNV and CDR2 is YYDKDF in the germline V gene (reference sequence). This CDR3 is built from 15 residues.

J is TRBJ1-4 and V is TRBV5-1; TRBD1 matches at 9 bases. The germline V gene encodes CDR1 SGHRS and CDR2 YFSETQ. CDR3 length: 15 amino acids. Trimming took 4 bases from V and 8 from J; bases not matched to a gene: 9. The CDR3 loop is CASSLGADRGEKLFF. CDR3 DNA sequence: TGCGCCAGCAGCCTGGGGGCGGACAGGGGCGAAAAACTGTTTTTT.

This clonotype occurred many times. V usage is TRBV27 and J usage is TRBJ2-1; perhaps D is TRBD1 or TRBD2 (5 bases each). Germline CDR1 is MNHEY and CDR2 is SMNVEV (reference sequence). Trimming left V 6 bases short and J 0 bases short, with 12 bases between. The CDR3 covers 15 residues. DNA for the CDR3: TGTGCCAGCAGCCCTCCCGGGACCTCCTACAATGAGCAGTTCTTC. Translated, it gives CASSPPGTSYNEQFF.

The chain recombines TRBV2 with TRBJ1-4; 7 bases match TRBD1. Trimming took 3 bases from V and 8 from J; bases not matched to a gene: 6. The germline V gene has CDR1 SNHLY and CDR2 FYNNEI. The CDR3 sequence is 14 residues long. CDR3 in DNA: TGTGCCAGCAGTGACCCTGCCAGGGGGGAAAAACTGTTTTTT. Amino acids: CASSDPARGEKLFF.

A few counts support this clonotype. The CDR3 nucleotides are TGTGCCAGCAGCTTTTCCCACGAGCAGTACTTC. This sequence encodes CASSFSHEQYF. This chain links TRBV7-9 with TRBJ2-7; D is unclear. The germline V and J ends were trimmed by 3 bases and 5 bases, with 5 bases remaining between them. Germline-derived CDR1 and CDR2 are SEHNR and FQNEAQ (reference sequence). This CDR3 comprises 11 residues.

The sample holds many counts of this clonotype. The chain recombines TRBV27 with TRBJ2-5; maybe TRBD2 (6 bases). The V gene's germline CDR1 is MNHEY and CDR2 SMNVEV (reference sequence). The V end lost 5 bases, the J end lost 9 bases, and 16 bases lay between the germline ends. The CDR3 has 13 residues. CDR3 sequence: CASSPMGGMAQYF. CDR3 coding DNA: TGTGCCAGCAGTCCCATGGGGGGTATGGCCCAGTACTTC.

This chain joins TRBV12-3 or TRBV12-4 and TRBJ1-5; 8 positions agree with TRBD1. This CDR3 has 17 residues. V lost 5 bases and J lost 1; bases outside the gene matches: 10. In nucleotides, the CDR3 is TGTGCCAGCAGTCTAAATACGGACAGGGTGAGCAATCAGCCCCAGCATTTT. This encodes CASSLNTDRVSNQPQHF.

V is TRBV4-2 and J is TRBJ1-1; D uncertain. With 5 bases removed from V and 4 bases from J, the gap between germline ends came to 14 bases. Looked up from germline, CDR1 is LGHNA and CDR2 is YNFKEQ. The CDR3 is 14 residues long. Written as DNA, the CDR3 is TGTGCCAGCAGCAGGGATTTTAATGGCACTGAAGCTTTCTTT. Its translation is CASSRDFNGTEAFF.

This clonotype has just a few counts. This chain connects TRBV12-3 or TRBV12-4 to TRBJ2-7; 9 bases line up with TRBD1. J lost 1 base, V lost 4 bases, and 8 bases had no gene match. This CDR3 has 16 residues. The CDR3 DNA reads TGTGCCAGCAGTTCCCCCGGGACAGGGCTATCCTACGAGCAGTACTTC. Translation: CASSSPGTGLSYEQYF.

This clonotype was counted only a few times. The chain joins TRBV20-1 to TRBJ2-7; D unclear. V was trimmed by 1 base and J by 2 bases, leaving 6 bases between them. There are 12 residues in the CDR3. The V gene's germline CDR1 is DFQATT and CDR2 SNEGSKA (reference sequence). CDR3 sequence (DNA): TGCAGTGCTAGAGGATTCACCTACGAGCAGTACTTC. Protein sequence: CSARGFTYEQYF.

The chain has TRBV4-3 and TRBJ2-5; D uncertain. The CDR3 is 13 residues long. Looked up from germline, CDR1 is LGHNA and CDR2 is YSLEER. V gave up 1 base and J gave up 3 bases, with 6 bases separating them. CDR3 loop: CASSQGPEETQYF. CDR3 coding DNA: TGCGCCAGCAGCCAAGGGCCAGAAGAGACCCAGTACTTC.